The rows below give T cell receptor beta chains drawn from one sample of a study of CD8 T cells in Susac syndrome. TCRdb itself ran the immunoSEQ multiplex PCR reads through MiXCR, one entry per CDR3 protein. The sample contains around 180,000 distinct CDR3 sequences, approximately 96% of which appear only once. The sample taken for sequencing was CD8+ T cells from PBMCs. These receptors all come from a human donor with multiple sclerosis. CDR3s include the opening cysteine and the closing phenylalanine or tryptophan. D genes are given only for firm matches. Clone size is given for some rows only: seen once, a few or many times, or a class if the clone is expanded.

clone_size: -
j_call: TRBJ2-1
v_call: TRBV6-5
d_call: TRBD2
cdr3_nt: TGTGCCAGCAGTTATGGTAGCGGGGGCTACAATGAGCAGTTCTTC
cdr3_aa: CASSYGSGGYNEQFF

clone_size: -
j_call: TRBJ2-7
v_call: TRBV27
d_call: TRBD2
cdr3_nt: TGTGCCAGCAGAGCCGGGACTAGAGGGTCCTACGAGCAGTACTTC
cdr3_aa: CASRAGTRGSYEQYF

clone_size: -
j_call: TRBJ2-7
v_call: TRBV7-9
d_call: -
cdr3_nt: TGTGCCAGCAGCCCCTTCAAGGGCTCCTACGAGCAGTACTTC
cdr3_aa: CASSPFKGSYEQYF

clone_size: -
j_call: TRBJ1-1
v_call: TRBV30
d_call: -
cdr3_nt: TGTGCCTGGAGTGTACCCTTTCGAGTTACCATCATGAACACTGAAGCTTTCTTT
cdr3_aa: CAWSVPFRVTIMNTEAFF

clone_size: few
j_call: TRBJ2-7
v_call: TRBV27
d_call: -
cdr3_nt: TGTGCCAGCAGTTCAGGGTACTACGAGCAGTACTTC
cdr3_aa: CASSSGYYEQYF

clone_size: -
j_call: TRBJ2-7
v_call: TRBV28
d_call: -
cdr3_nt: TGTGCCAGCAAACCTCCAGGGAGCTCCTACGAGCAGTACTTC
cdr3_aa: CASKPPGSSYEQYF

clone_size: -
j_call: TRBJ2-5
v_call: TRBV28
d_call: -
cdr3_nt: TGTGCCAGCAGTGCACTAGGGGGAGAGACCCAGTACTTC
cdr3_aa: CASSALGGETQYF

clone_size: -
j_call: TRBJ2-5
v_call: TRBV5-1
d_call: -
cdr3_nt: TGCGCCAGCAGCTTGGACAGGGCCCGCTACCTCCAAGAGACCCAGTACTTC
cdr3_aa: CASSLDRARYLQETQYF

clone_size: -
j_call: TRBJ1-2
v_call: TRBV28
d_call: -
cdr3_nt: TGTGCCAGCAGTTTCGTGTCAGGGTCTAACTATGGCTACACCTTC
cdr3_aa: CASSFVSGSNYGYTF

clone_size: -
j_call: TRBJ2-2
v_call: TRBV7-2
d_call: -
cdr3_nt: TGTGCCAGCAGCTTAGATCAGGTCTTTGCCGGGGAGCTGTTTTTT
cdr3_aa: CASSLDQVFAGELFF

clone_size: -
j_call: TRBJ2-1
v_call: TRBV9
d_call: TRBD2
cdr3_nt: TGTGCCAGCAGCGTAGAGGGACTAGCGGGGTACAATGAGCAGTTCTTC
cdr3_aa: CASSVEGLAGYNEQFF

clone_size: -
j_call: TRBJ2-3
v_call: TRBV13
d_call: TRBD2
cdr3_nt: TGTGCCAGCAGCCTACCTAGCGGGAGCACCACAGATACGCAGTATTTT
cdr3_aa: CASSLPSGSTTDTQYF

clone_size: -
j_call: TRBJ2-1
v_call: TRBV3-1
d_call: -
cdr3_nt: TGTGCCAGCAGCCAAGGGCTGGCGCGGAGCTCCTACAATGAGCAGTTCTTC
cdr3_aa: CASSQGLARSSYNEQFF

clone_size: -
j_call: TRBJ2-7
v_call: TRBV10-3
d_call: -
cdr3_nt: TGTGCCATCAGTGCCGCAGGGGAGAGCTACGAGCAGTACTTC
cdr3_aa: CAISAAGESYEQYF

clone_size: once
j_call: TRBJ1-6
v_call: TRBV5-1
d_call: -
cdr3_nt: TGCGCCAGCAGCTTGCGGGACACGGACTATAATTCACCCCTCCACTTT
cdr3_aa: CASSLRDTDYNSPLHF

clone_size: -
j_call: TRBJ1-2
v_call: TRBV29-1
d_call: -
cdr3_nt: TGCAGCGTTCGGGGGGTGAGTGGCTACACCTTC
cdr3_aa: CSVRGVSGYTF

clone_size: -
j_call: TRBJ1-5
v_call: TRBV20-1
d_call: TRBD1
cdr3_nt: TGCAGTGCTAGAGATAGGGACAGGAGTTATAGCAATCAGCCCCAGCATTTT
cdr3_aa: CSARDRDRSYSNQPQHF

clone_size: -
j_call: TRBJ1-2
v_call: TRBV29-1
d_call: -
cdr3_nt: TGCAGCGTTTTCAGGGATGGCTACACCTTC
cdr3_aa: CSVFRDGYTF

clone_size: -
j_call: TRBJ1-2
v_call: TRBV6-6
d_call: -
cdr3_nt: TGTGCCAGCAGTCGGGGGGCGGACGCCTATGAGGGCTACACCTTC
cdr3_aa: CASSRGADAYEGYTF

clone_size: -
j_call: TRBJ2-5
v_call: TRBV6-5
d_call: -
cdr3_nt: TGTGCCAGCAGAGGGATTCGCCCAGAGACCCAGTACTTC
cdr3_aa: CASRGIRPETQYF

clone_size: -
j_call: TRBJ2-1
v_call: TRBV4-1
d_call: TRBD1
cdr3_nt: TGCGCCAGCAGCCAAGTGTCCGGGACAGCGTACAATGAGCAGTTCTTC
cdr3_aa: CASSQVSGTAYNEQFF

clone_size: -
j_call: TRBJ2-7
v_call: TRBV27
d_call: -
cdr3_nt: TGTGCCAGCAGGGAGGGACTGGGGTCCTCCTACGAGCAGTACTTC
cdr3_aa: CASREGLGSSYEQYF

clone_size: -
j_call: TRBJ2-1
v_call: TRBV3-1
d_call: -
cdr3_nt: TGTGCCAGCAGCCAAGAATTAGCTTCCGTAAACTACAATGAGCAGTTCTTC
cdr3_aa: CASSQELASVNYNEQFF

clone_size: -
j_call: TRBJ2-5
v_call: TRBV20-1
d_call: -
cdr3_nt: TGCAGTGCTCTCGAAGTTGGGTGGGAGGAGACCCAGTACTTC
cdr3_aa: CSALEVGWEETQYF

clone_size: -
j_call: TRBJ2-3
v_call: TRBV20-1
d_call: TRBD2
cdr3_nt: TGCAGTGCTAGGTCATTAGCGGGGGGGCCAGATACGCAGTATTTT
cdr3_aa: CSARSLAGGPDTQYF

clone_size: -
j_call: TRBJ2-1
v_call: TRBV28
d_call: TRBD2
cdr3_nt: TGTGCCAGCAGTGAAACTAGCGACTACAATGAGCAGTTCTTC
cdr3_aa: CASSETSDYNEQFF

clone_size: -
j_call: TRBJ2-3
v_call: TRBV6-6
d_call: -
cdr3_nt: TGTGCCAGCAGTTCATCCCCGTCTCTTATAACAGATACGCAGTATTTT
cdr3_aa: CASSSSPSLITDTQYF

clone_size: -
j_call: TRBJ2-7
v_call: TRBV2
d_call: TRBD1
cdr3_nt: TGTGCCAGCAGGGAAGGGACAGGGAGCTCCTACGAGCAGTACTTC
cdr3_aa: CASREGTGSSYEQYF

clone_size: -
j_call: TRBJ2-3
v_call: TRBV2
d_call: TRBD2
cdr3_nt: TGTGCCACAGCGGGACCCACCACAGATACGCAGTATTTT
cdr3_aa: CATAGPTTDTQYF

clone_size: -
j_call: TRBJ2-1
v_call: TRBV7-6
d_call: -
cdr3_nt: TGTGCCAGTCGGCGGGGGGACAGGGTTATCGATGAGCAGTTCTTC
cdr3_aa: CASRRGDRVIDEQFF